Listed below are T cell receptor beta chains from one sample, sequenced in a study of identical twins. TCRdb independently ran MiXCR on the 5' RACE reads; one entry per CDR3 protein. The data show fewer than 250,000 distinct CDR3 sequences, roughly 7% seen once. In addition, the sample was reused for a study of yellow fever vaccine responses in identical twins.

The sequencing input was memory (CD45RO+) T cells sorted from blood. Receptor source: a woman under 30 in good health. The conserved cysteine and the conserved F or W are not part of the CDR3 here. The order of the fields is D gene, J gene, V gene, CDR3 protein. A D gene is named only where the DNA matches it firmly.

D gene: NA
J gene: TRBJ2-2
V gene: TRBV5-5
CDR3 protein: ASSRGGGTENTGELF

D gene: NA
J gene: TRBJ1-5
V gene: TRBV10-3
CDR3 protein: AISDTASNQPQH

D gene: NA
J gene: TRBJ2-5
V gene: TRBV28
CDR3 protein: ASSAGGRETQY

D gene: TRBD2
J gene: TRBJ2-1
V gene: TRBV4-2
CDR3 protein: ASSQDGTSGRTAYNEQF

D gene: NA
J gene: TRBJ2-1
V gene: TRBV24-1
CDR3 protein: ATSDFVSNEQF

D gene: TRBD2
J gene: TRBJ2-3
V gene: TRBV7-2
CDR3 protein: ASSRGLAGPRDTQY

D gene: NA
J gene: TRBJ2-6
V gene: TRBV7-2
CDR3 protein: ASSLDSSGANVLT

D gene: NA
J gene: TRBJ2-3
V gene: TRBV12-3/TRBV12-4
CDR3 protein: ASSRPAGVSDTQY

D gene: NA
J gene: TRBJ1-1
V gene: TRBV5-1
CDR3 protein: ASSLVSGNTEAF

D gene: NA
J gene: TRBJ1-1
V gene: TRBV11-2
CDR3 protein: ASSQPGVNTEAF